This T cell receptor (beta chain) was retrieved from a study of shared clonotypes between healthy human individuals (dated by TCRdb to about 2020). In terms of the full investigation: A couple of women and a few men aged 18 to 49 years were included in the cohort. For each donor, CD4 naive and CD4 memory were each run on three plates, CD8 naive on two plates, and CD8 memory on one plate. Blood TCR repertoires of five healthy adults were deeply sequenced to estimate repertoire size and the extent of clonotype sharing between individuals. To increase sequencing depth and limit assay-specific biases, TCR repertoire library preparation and sequencing were carried out by different laboratories using diverse techniques. Between about 0.8 and 9 billion PBMCs per donor were obtained by leukapheresis.

Note on this clone: Its target antigen remains unknown. Base quality data are lacking; no much larger clone is found one base away.

CD8 naive samples were obtained by positive selection for CCR7 among CD45RO-negative cells, yielding a CD45RA+CCR7+ population from which TemRA cells were excluded. Healthy HIV-negative adults with no recently reported acute infections or vaccinations were included as donors. All donors were Caucasian adults living in Nashville, Tennessee, USA. Blood was obtained by leukapheresis, after which PBMCs were separated by Ficoll-Histopaque density gradient centrifugation and cryopreserved in liquid nitrogen vapor phase. Purity and quantity of every magnetically sorted T cell population were checked by analytical flow cytometry. Genomic DNA was isolated from each sorted fraction and quantified by UV absorbance on a Nanodrop 2000c. Using the deep immunoSEQ assay, TCR CDR3 regions were amplified from genomic DNA by multiplex PCR. Genomic DNA extracted from each cell subset was distributed evenly over all wells of several immunoSEQ 96-well plates, and each plate served as one replicate. For sorted subsets, approximately 190 ng of genomic DNA, equivalent to some 30,000 T cell genomes, went into each replicate PCR. The purified libraries were quantified using a Qubit 3.0 fluorometer, sized with a Bioanalyzer 2100, and then quantified again using the KAPA Library Quantification kit. Every immunoSEQ 96-well plate was sequenced on a dedicated single-read 150-cycle Illumina NextSeq 550 flow cell. Regarding the original processing steps: The immunoSEQ output contained only junctional sequences without quality scores, so filtering could not match that applied to full-length reads. To assign V/J genes and CDR3, sequences were annotated using PyIR, a Python wrapper for IgBLAST v1.9, with IMGT germline references. Reads were filtered out if the reads had weak V/J assignments (E-value above 1e-6), no CDR3, stop codons, out-of-frame junctions, or ambiguous translated residues. V3J clonotypes were defined as sequences sharing the same inferred V gene, J gene, and CDR3 amino acid sequence. Percentage overlap between repertoires was calculated by dividing the number of shared unique clonotypes by the size of the smaller repertoire. Repertoire richness was assessed with RTK rarefaction, the Chao1 estimator, and Recon v2.1 estimates of unobserved clonotypes. For all TCRbeta clonotypes obtained by the gDNA method from a handful of donors, generation probabilities were computed with OLGA. TCRdb took this table from immuneACCESS and kept in-frame rearrangements with V and J called. Such tables lack part of the clones; where checked against another copy, unresolved V genes explain under half of the gap, and the rest is unexplained. V and J calls and clone size follow that table, whereas D and trimming were derived from the DNA. Across this sample there are 2 million to 2.5 million clones, with about 93% seen only once. The ten most abundant clones make up approximately 1.7% of the sample.

Taken from cysteine to phenylalanine, the CDR3 has 14 residues. This entry keeps only the CDR3 DNA: 42 bases, framed from base 1. Trimming removed 7 bases from V and 5 bases from J, leaving 15 bases between the germline ends. Study-wide findings and limitations: Based on pairwise subsampling, the degree of clonotype sharing among donors was expected to be affected by sequencing depth. Sampling was restricted to blood, and TCR repertoires in tissue are likely to differ from TCR repertoires in blood. Because the study included only a small number of donors, the genetic and exposure-history diversity represented was limited. Compared with non-shared clonotypes, clonotypes shared by all four sorted-subset donors had higher generation probabilities. Sharing across a few donors was observed for around 4.8% of naive CD4, over 3% of naive CD8, 2% to 2.5% of memory CD4, and around 0.4% of memory CD8 clonotypes. Incomplete sequencing was indicated by rarefaction of sorted-subset datasets, despite the large sequencing depth. Larger estimated clonotype richness was generally found for naive subsets than for memory subsets.

The TCR sequence derives from a man younger than 35 in good health. Some clones in this sample may be carry-over from other donors' samples. The sample taken for sequencing was naive CD8+ T cells from PBMCs. This specimen's cell subset or site label, interpreted: CD45RA+CCR7+. Recombination connected TRBV6-7 to TRBJ2-4, with TRBD2 perhaps the D gene, on 5 matching bases. TRBV6-7 belongs to the ORF category, with a function that is uncertain. The nucleotides are TGTGCCAGCACCCCCAGTGGGAGACAAAACATTCAGTACTTC. This translates into CASTPSGRQNIQYF.